The rows below give T cell receptor beta chains drawn from one sample of a study of OX40 agonist ivuxolimab in advanced cancers. Assay: immunoSEQ multiplex PCR; the TCRdb copy retains only in-frame clones and omits some. The sample includes some 75,000 clones, roughly 86% seen only once; the top ten take 2.5% to 3%. The sample in question was CD4+ or CD8+ T cells sorted from blood, obtained in a trial of the OX40 agonist ivuxolimab. These receptors were obtained from an adult with an advanced solid tumor such as melanoma, head and neck, liver or kidney cancer. Both conserved end residues are part of each CDR3. A D gene is named only where the DNA matches it firmly. Clone sizes are given selectively: once, few, many, or a class where the clone is expanded.

TRBV19,TRBJ1-2,-,few,CASRALEDGGYGYTF,TGTGCCAGTAGGGCCCTCGAGGACGGGGGTTATGGCTACACCTTC
TRBV7-3,TRBJ2-1,TRBD2,-,CASSLGPSGAYNEQFF,TGTGCCAGCAGCTTAGGCCCAAGCGGGGCCTACAATGAGCAGTTCTTC
TRBV18,TRBJ2-7,-,-,CASSLEEGYEQYF,TGTGCCAGCTCACTCGAGGAGGGCTACGAGCAGTACTTC
TRBV6-5,TRBJ1-6,-,-,CASSWDGNSPLHF,TGTGCCAGCAGTTGGGACGGAAATTCACCCCTCCACTTT
TRBV5-4,TRBJ2-1,TRBD2,-,CASSNVLAGGLGEQFF,TGTGCCAGCAGCAACGTCCTAGCGGGGGGGTTGGGTGAGCAGTTCTTC
TRBV4-3,TRBJ1-2,-,-,CASSQGGGVYGYTF,TGCGCCAGCAGCCAGGGGGGGGGCGTCTATGGCTACACCTTC
TRBV5-1,TRBJ2-1,-,-,CASSWTRGPGPYSYNEQFF,TGCGCCAGCAGCTGGACCCGGGGCCCAGGACCATACTCCTACAATGAGCAGTTCTTC
TRBV15,TRBJ2-4,-,-,CATSRGTEIVKNIQYF,TGTGCCACCAGCAGAGGCACGGAGATTGTCAAAAACATTCAGTACTTC
TRBV4-2,TRBJ2-3,TRBD2,-,CASSQATSGGASSTDTQYF,TGTGCCAGCAGCCAAGCGACTAGCGGGGGGGCCTCGAGCACAGATACGCAGTATTTT
TRBV29-1,TRBJ1-5,TRBD1,-,CSVQGAIDQPQHF,TGCAGCGTTCAGGGGGCTATAGATCAGCCCCAGCATTTT
TRBV25-1,TRBJ1-1,-,-,CASRDSRIEAFF,TGTGCCAGCAGGGACAGCCGAATTGAAGCTTTCTTT
TRBV4-1,TRBJ2-4,TRBD1,once,CASSHPGTGVGGGDIQYF,TGCGCCAGCAGCCACCCCGGGACAGGGGTTGGAGGGGGGGACATTCAGTACTTC
TRBV4-3,TRBJ1-6,-,-,CASSLTPADNSPLHF,TGCGCCAGCAGCCTGACCCCCGCGGATAATTCACCCCTCCACTTT
TRBV27,TRBJ1-1,-,-,CASSVWGMNTEAFF,TGTGCCAGCAGTGTCTGGGGGATGAACACTGAAGCTTTCTTT
TRBV28,TRBJ2-6,TRBD1,-,CASSPPGQGISGANVLTF,TGTGCCAGCAGTCCACCGGGACAGGGGATATCTGGGGCCAACGTCCTGACTTTC
TRBV6-5,TRBJ1-1,-,-,CASSYRMGAGAFF,TGTGCCAGCAGTTACCGGATGGGAGCCGGAGCTTTCTTT
TRBV5-1,TRBJ2-3,-,-,CASSFAGSDTQYF,TGCGCCAGCAGCTTTGCGGGTTCAGATACGCAGTATTTT
TRBV9,TRBJ2-2,-,-,CASSVLGGTGTGELFF,TGTGCCAGCAGCGTCCTCGGGGGCACGGGCACCGGGGAGCTGTTTTTT
TRBV20-1,TRBJ1-2,-,-,CSAIDNYGYTF,TGCAGTGCTATCGATAACTATGGCTACACCTTC
TRBV5-4,TRBJ1-3,-,-,CASSLEPGRDSGNTIYF,TGTGCCAGCAGCTTGGAACCGGGACGTGACTCTGGAAACACCATATATTTT
TRBV7-6,TRBJ2-2,-,-,CASSFRTPTGELFF,TGTGCCAGCAGCTTCCGGACTCCCACCGGGGAGCTGTTTTTT
TRBV4-1,TRBJ1-2,-,-,CASSQGGKGTRNGYTF,TGCGCCAGCAGCCAAGGTGGAAAAGGGACTCGGAATGGCTACACCTTC
TRBV6-5,TRBJ2-1,TRBD2,-,CASSYISSGDNEQFF,TGTGCCAGCAGTTACATATCCAGCGGGGACAATGAGCAGTTCTTC
TRBV5-6,TRBJ2-7,-,-,CASSHDEPGRLTTYEQYF,TGTGCCAGCAGCCACGACGAGCCGGGACGTCTCACCACCTACGAGCAGTACTTC
TRBV6-5,TRBJ2-7,-,-,CASSPQSVGSYEQYF,TGTGCCAGCAGCCCCCAGTCAGTCGGCTCCTACGAGCAGTACTTC
TRBV9,TRBJ2-1,TRBD2,-,CASSAGVGTSGGSYNEQFF,TGTGCCAGCAGCGCTGGTGTTGGGACTAGCGGGGGGTCCTACAATGAGCAGTTCTTC
TRBV28,TRBJ1-6,TRBD1,-,CASSLSAGQGGSPLHF,TGTGCCAGCAGTTTATCCGCGGGACAGGGGGGATCACCCCTCCACTTT
TRBV5-4,TRBJ2-3,TRBD1,-,CASSLVWTGVVGYEADTQYF,TGTGCCAGCAGCTTGGTATGGACAGGGGTTGTAGGGTACGAAGCAGATACGCAGTATTTT
TRBV4-3,TRBJ1-6,-,-,CASSQDTRLDDSPLHF,TGCGCCAGCAGCCAAGATACGAGGCTGGATGATTCACCCCTCCACTTT
TRBV13,TRBJ1-6,TRBD1,-,CASSSGQASYNSPLHF,TGTGCCAGCAGCTCGGGACAGGCCTCTTATAATTCACCCCTCCACTTT
TRBV5-8,TRBJ2-3,-,-,CASSWGEGADTQYF,TGTGCCAGCAGCTGGGGGGAGGGGGCAGATACGCAGTATTTT
TRBV28,TRBJ1-2,-,-,CASSFRGGISGYTF,TGTGCCAGCAGTTTTCGAGGGGGGATTAGTGGCTACACCTTC
TRBV6-5,TRBJ1-6,TRBD1,-,CASSSTGDNSPLHF,TGTGCCAGCAGTTCGACAGGGGACAATTCACCCCTCCACTTT
TRBV5-1,TRBJ2-3,-,-,CASSLESDTQYF,TGCGCCAGCAGCCTCGAAAGCGATACGCAGTATTTT
TRBV30,TRBJ2-3,-,-,CAWTPGGGDTQYF,TGTGCCTGGACCCCGGGTGGAGGAGATACGCAGTATTTT
TRBV2,TRBJ2-3,-,-,CASSVRQGITDTQYF,TGTGCCAGCAGTGTACGGCAGGGTATTACAGATACGCAGTATTTT
TRBV5-1,TRBJ2-3,-,-,CASSPRGRTDTQYF,TGCGCCAGCAGCCCCCGGGGGCGCACAGATACGCAGTATTTT
TRBV7-2,TRBJ1-3,-,-,CASSLWAGPGNTIYF,TGTGCCAGCAGCTTATGGGCAGGGCCTGGAAACACCATATATTTT
TRBV7-9,TRBJ2-5,-,-,CASSIYRDQETQYF,TGTGCCAGCAGCATTTACAGGGATCAAGAGACCCAGTACTTC
TRBV7-2,TRBJ1-2,TRBD1,-,CASSLNRGNYGYTF,TGTGCCAGCAGCTTGAACAGGGGGAATTATGGCTACACCTTC
TRBV7-9,TRBJ1-6,-,-,CASSFGQENSPLHF,TGTGCCAGCAGCTTTGGTCAGGAAAATTCACCCCTCCACTTT
TRBV11-1,TRBJ2-5,-,-,CASSLAYRGWGQETQYF,TGTGCCAGCAGCTTAGCTTATAGGGGGTGGGGGCAAGAGACCCAGTACTTC
TRBV9,TRBJ1-6,TRBD1,-,CASSVLGQYNSPLHF,TGTGCCAGCAGCGTTCTGGGACAGTATAATTCACCCCTCCACTTT
TRBV27,TRBJ2-5,TRBD1,-,CASSSTTGVGLETQYF,TGTGCCAGCAGTTCCACGACAGGGGTGGGCCTGGAGACCCAGTACTTC
TRBV14,TRBJ2-5,TRBD1,-,CASSRGTGLETQYF,TGTGCCAGCAGCCGCGGGACAGGGTTGGAGACCCAGTACTTC
TRBV7-2,TRBJ2-3,-,-,CASSLSTDTQYF,TGTGCCAGCAGCTTATCTACAGATACGCAGTATTTT